Listed below are T cell receptor beta chains from one sample, sequenced in a study of monozygotic twins with inflammatory bowel disease. TCRdb re-called the 5' RACE reads and catalogs CDR3 proteins one per entry, DNA excluded. The table for this sample gives around 200,000 distinct CDR3 sequences. Sample: blood. These receptors were collected from a human donor with ulcerative colitis or Crohn's disease, or a healthy co-twin of an affected twin (not recorded which). Each CDR3 is given with its conserved first and last residue.

cdr3_aa: CSAHMDRGPDTQYF
j_call: TRBJ2-3
v_call: TRBV20-1

cdr3_aa: CASIDGGGPYEQYF
j_call: TRBJ2-7
v_call: TRBV6-1

cdr3_aa: CASSFLAHSGNTIYF
j_call: TRBJ1-3
v_call: TRBV5-5

cdr3_aa: CSAAGYQETQYF
j_call: TRBJ2-5
v_call: TRBV20-1

cdr3_aa: CASSWAPQETQYF
j_call: TRBJ2-5
v_call: TRBV7-6

cdr3_aa: CATRGTGMDTQYF
j_call: TRBJ2-3
v_call: TRBV24-1

cdr3_aa: CSARRLTAGRTDTQYF
j_call: TRBJ2-3
v_call: TRBV20-1

cdr3_aa: CASSLSLGQETQYF
j_call: TRBJ2-5
v_call: TRBV7-3

cdr3_aa: CASSQGGQALSYNEQFF
j_call: TRBJ2-1
v_call: TRBV3-1

cdr3_aa: CASSFGLRGDIQYF
j_call: TRBJ2-4
v_call: TRBV7-8

cdr3_aa: CAISVAGPGANVLTF
j_call: TRBJ2-6
v_call: TRBV10-3

cdr3_aa: CASSHWVSLEYF
j_call: TRBJ2-7
v_call: TRBV5-6

cdr3_aa: CASSPGRGRSSPLHF
j_call: TRBJ1-6
v_call: TRBV2

cdr3_aa: CSATPLETQYF
j_call: TRBJ2-5
v_call: TRBV20-1

cdr3_aa: CASSLGAYQPQHF
j_call: TRBJ1-5
v_call: TRBV12-3/TRBV12-4

cdr3_aa: CATSERALSSGNTIYF
j_call: TRBJ1-3
v_call: TRBV24-1

cdr3_aa: CASSLGRSPFF
j_call: TRBJ2-1
v_call: TRBV7-2

cdr3_aa: CASSWGPAYEQYF
j_call: TRBJ2-7
v_call: TRBV5-5

cdr3_aa: CASSPSLGENGYTF
j_call: TRBJ1-2
v_call: TRBV18

cdr3_aa: CASSYHGTANTGELFF
j_call: TRBJ2-2
v_call: TRBV6-5

cdr3_aa: CSAAGQTGANVLTF
j_call: TRBJ2-6
v_call: TRBV20-1

cdr3_aa: CASMSLTSGSSYEQYF
j_call: TRBJ2-7
v_call: TRBV27

cdr3_aa: CASSVLGQGRDSPLHF
j_call: TRBJ1-6
v_call: TRBV9

cdr3_aa: CASSFEGIPEAFF
j_call: TRBJ1-1
v_call: TRBV5-1

cdr3_aa: CATSSISYGGGDRSDEQFF
j_call: TRBJ2-1
v_call: TRBV15

cdr3_aa: CASSGAGTYNEQFF
j_call: TRBJ2-1
v_call: TRBV2

cdr3_aa: CASSPTSGATDTQYF
j_call: TRBJ2-3
v_call: TRBV3-1

cdr3_aa: CAISIGTSGVKETQYF
j_call: TRBJ2-5
v_call: TRBV10-3

cdr3_aa: CASSVGNTGELFF
j_call: TRBJ2-2
v_call: TRBV5-1

cdr3_aa: CSVEGQGSYNEQFF
j_call: TRBJ2-1
v_call: TRBV29-1

cdr3_aa: CASSLSLVSTDTQYF
j_call: TRBJ2-3
v_call: TRBV7-6

cdr3_aa: CSARDMGQGIYEQYF
j_call: TRBJ2-7
v_call: TRBV20-1

cdr3_aa: CASSPMTGAAEKLFF
j_call: TRBJ1-4
v_call: TRBV7-8

cdr3_aa: CASSLANFRGPGANVLTF
j_call: TRBJ2-6
v_call: TRBV12-3/TRBV12-4

cdr3_aa: CASTPRPETQYF
j_call: TRBJ2-5
v_call: TRBV12-3/TRBV12-4

cdr3_aa: CSAGRDRDTEAFF
j_call: TRBJ1-1
v_call: TRBV29-1

cdr3_aa: CAFATGVNYNEQFF
j_call: TRBJ2-1
v_call: TRBV10-3

cdr3_aa: CASSHWTVQETQYF
j_call: TRBJ2-5
v_call: TRBV7-9

cdr3_aa: CASSFPTSGGAMNTGELFF
j_call: TRBJ2-2
v_call: TRBV5-1

cdr3_aa: CASSPGRTNTEAFF
j_call: TRBJ1-1
v_call: TRBV18

cdr3_aa: CASSLPDRGPNTIYF
j_call: TRBJ1-3
v_call: TRBV7-9

cdr3_aa: CASTGRDGLPSQGYTF
j_call: TRBJ1-2
v_call: TRBV10-3

cdr3_aa: CAISQGAGSNTEAFF
j_call: TRBJ1-1
v_call: TRBV10-3

cdr3_aa: CASSQVGGDGGYTF
j_call: TRBJ1-2
v_call: TRBV4-2